The table lists the clone carrying this T cell receptor (beta chain) with a few counts. Its antigen remains unknown. This sample stems from a study of T cell repertoires in cytomegalovirus infection. Study overall: Both CMV infection and a matching HLA type were indicated by public TCR beta signatures. Overall study results and limits: It was HLA-C-restricted CMV-specific TCR beta clonotypes that dominated the response ex vivo. Carriers of CMV plus the relevant HLA were identified by cumulative public TCR beta family frequency.

The V gene lost 3 bases and the J gene lost 0 bases, with 14 bases spanning the gap. Germline lookup yields CDR1 SGHKS and CDR2 YYEKEE (reference sequence). There are 16 residues in the CDR3. TCRdb re-called the reads through MiXCR, storing one row per CDR3 protein. The table has about 130,000 distinct CDR3 sequences, 7.5% to 9% seen once. Input material: PBMCs. The gene calls are TRBV5-5 and TRBJ2-3; TRBD2 is a possible D gene (6 bases). This clonotype was obtained from a human donor in good health (CMV status not recorded). Some clones in this sample may be carry-over from other donors' samples. The CDR3 DNA reads as TGTGCCAGCAGCTCCCTCCTAGCGCCCAGCACAGATACGCAGTATTTT. Translating gives CASSSLLAPSTDTQYF.